This TCR beta chain was found in a study of cytomegalovirus exposure and HLA in healthy donors. Turning to this clone: Its antigen is as yet unknown.

Donors were ostensibly healthy at sampling, although undocumented immune exposures were probable. Primers included in the PCR were 60 Vbeta and 13 Jbeta primers. Measured with immunoSEQ multiplex PCR; TCRdb has only the in-frame clones, and not every one. The sample carries about 100,000 clones, more than 60% recorded once. General study points: Cytomegalovirus-associated status was assigned to about 170 TCR beta chains. Differences between HLA loci emerged in a later analysis of TCR association rates, with DRB1 most and HLA-C fewest. Apart from CMV serostatus, no immune exposure information was available.

The ends were cut back, 4 bases at V and 4 bases at J, with 17 bases in the middle. Germline V gene lookup returns CDR1 LNHDA and CDR2 SQIVND (reference sequence). The CDR3 spans 15 residues. This TCR derives from a man aged 45-65 years in good health and CMV-seropositive. The chain joins TRBV19 to TRBJ2-7; D call uncertain. What was sequenced was PBMCs. The CDR3: CASSKTTTIQYEQYF. The CDR3 DNA follows: TGTGCCAGTAGTAAGACAACCACAATACAATACGAGCAGTACTTC.